A selection of T cell receptor beta chains follows, all from one sample in a study of blood T cells in healthy people across ages. TCRdb re-derived calls from the 5' RACE reads in MiXCR, one entry per CDR3 protein. The sample has 800,000 to 1,300,000 distinct CDR3 sequences, 20% to 25% seen once. A further study also used this sample, focusing on T cells of mothers and their children.

Material: blood. Receptors were obtained from a girl aged 2 to 10 in good health. Both conserved end residues are part of each CDR3. The D gene is left open where the match is weak. Clone sizes are given selectively: once, few, many, or a class where the clone is expanded.

J | V | D | size | DNA | CDR3
TRBJ1-3 | TRBV11-2 | . | many | TGTGCCAGCAGCTTGGAGTGGCGGCTGAGCTCTGGAAACACCATATATTTT | CASSLEWRLSSGNTIYF
TRBJ1-1 | TRBV7-8 | TRBD1 | . | TGTGCCTCTATCCCTCTAGACAGGGGGCAAAGTGAAGCTTTCTTT | CASIPLDRGQSEAFF
TRBJ2-7 | TRBV3-1 | TRBD2 | . | TGTGCCAGCAGCCAAGATTGGGACGGGAGGGCCCGGCACGAGCAGTACTTC | CASSQDWDGRARHEQYF
TRBJ2-1 | TRBV7-2 | TRBD2 | few | TGTGCCAGCAGCTTAGCCGCGCAAACTAGCGGGGGGAATGAGCAGTTCTTC | CASSLAAQTSGGNEQFF
TRBJ2-5 | TRBV5-4 | TRBD2 | . | TGTGCCAGCAGCTTGGAGACTAGCGGACAAGAGACCCAGTACTTC | CASSLETSGQETQYF
TRBJ2-1 | TRBV20-1 | . | few | TGCAGTGCCCTATGGGGGGAGGCTTACAATGAGCAGTTCTTC | CSALWGEAYNEQFF
TRBJ2-3 | TRBV20-1 | TRBD2 | . | TGCAGTGCTAGCGGGCGGGGGAAGGCAGATACGCAGTATTTT | CSASGRGKADTQYF
TRBJ2-7 | TRBV7-9 | TRBD2 | few | TGTGCCAGCAGCCCTCTAGCGGGGGTCCTCTCCTACGAGCAGTACTTC | CASSPLAGVLSYEQYF
TRBJ1-2 | TRBV2 | TRBD1 | few | TGTGCCGGCCGGGACAGAAACTATGGCTACACCTTC | CAGRDRNYGYTF
TRBJ2-7 | TRBV5-1 | . | few | TGCGCCAGCAGCTTGGAGTCAGGTAATGACTACGAGCAGTACTTC | CASSLESGNDYEQYF
TRBJ2-2 | TRBV4-1 | . | few | TGCGCCAGCAGCCTGGACGGGAGTGGCACCGGGGAGCTGTTTTTT | CASSLDGSGTGELFF
TRBJ1-1 | TRBV10-3 | . | . | TGTGCCACAGGGACGGGGAGTACAATGAACACTGAAGCTTTCTTT | CATGTGSTMNTEAFF
TRBJ1-2 | TRBV20-1 | TRBD1 | . | TGCAGTGCTTGGGACAGGGACTATGGCTACACCTTC | CSAWDRDYGYTF
TRBJ2-7 | TRBV12-3/TRBV12-4 | TRBD2 | few | TGTGCCAGCAGTCCACGGGAGGGGGGTTACGAGCAGTACTTC | CASSPREGGYEQYF
TRBJ2-3 | TRBV7-2 | TRBD1 | . | TGTGCCAGCAGCTTAGTGGGTACAGGGGGCACAGATACGCAGTATTTT | CASSLVGTGGTDTQYF
TRBJ2-5 | TRBV16 | . | . | TGTGCCACACAAACCGGAAAAGCGGGCGATCAAGAGACCCAGTACTTC | CATQTGKAGDQETQYF
TRBJ2-5 | TRBV5-1 | . | . | TGCGCCAGCCGAGGACGGAGTAACGAAGAGACCCAGTACTTC | CASRGRSNEETQYF
TRBJ2-5 | TRBV12-3/TRBV12-4 | TRBD2 | . | TGTGCCAGCAGACTACGGACTAGCGGGAGGCCAGGGGAAACCCAGTACTTC | CASRLRTSGRPGETQYF
TRBJ1-1 | TRBV7-2 | . | few | TGTGCCAGCAGAAACAGGGTTCCCACTGAAGCTTTCTTT | CASRNRVPTEAFF
TRBJ1-2 | TRBV29-1 | . | few | TGCAGCGTTGAGGTGGGCGGTCTGGGCTACACCTTC | CSVEVGGLGYTF
TRBJ2-3 | TRBV5-1 | . | few | TGCGCCAGCAGCTTGGAGGTCGGGGGCACGCAGTATTTT | CASSLEVGGTQYF
TRBJ1-1 | TRBV7-9 | . | . | TGTGCCAGCAGCTTAAAGATGAGCGCCACTGAAGCTTTCTTT | CASSLKMSATEAFF
TRBJ2-5 | TRBV7-9 | . | . | TGTGCCTGCAGCTTAGGGGCAAGGACCCAGTACTTC | CACSLGARTQYF
TRBJ1-5 | TRBV11-2 | . | . | TGTGCCAGCAGCTCCGCCCCGGCGCGACAGCCCCAGCATTTT | CASSSAPARQPQHF
TRBJ1-1 | TRBV4-3 | . | few | TGCGCCAGCAGCCAAGATCGAGTCTTCATGAACACTGAAGCTTTCTTT | CASSQDRVFMNTEAFF
TRBJ2-1 | TRBV27 | TRBD2 | once | TGTGCCAGCAGTCCCCTAGCGGGATATCATGAGCAGTTCTTC | CASSPLAGYHEQFF
TRBJ2-2 | TRBV3-1 | . | few | TGTGCCAGCAGCCCTGTCAGAAAGAACACCGGGGAGCTGTTTTTT | CASSPVRKNTGELFF
TRBJ2-3 | TRBV20-1 | . | few | TGCAGTGCTAGGGCGGCGAGCACAGATACGCAGTATTTT | CSARAASTDTQYF
TRBJ1-4 | TRBV4-1 | . | few | TGCGCCAGCAGCCAAGGGCGGACAACTAATGAAAAACTGTTTTTT | CASSQGRTTNEKLFF
TRBJ2-5 | TRBV12-3/TRBV12-4 | TRBD2 | . | TGTGCCAGCAGTGCGGGGGGGGAAGAGACCCAGTACTTC | CASSAGGEETQYF
TRBJ2-7 | TRBV29-1 | TRBD1 | . | TGCAGCGTAGATGGGACAGCACTCGAGCAGTACTTC | CSVDGTALEQYF
TRBJ2-1 | TRBV5-1 | . | few | TGCGCCAGCAGGGACTATCGCGATGAGCAGTTCTTC | CASRDYRDEQFF
TRBJ2-5 | TRBV10-3 | . | . | TGTGCCATCAGTGAGTCCATCGGGCAGGGAGGACAAGAGACCCAGTACTTC | CAISESIGQGGQETQYF
TRBJ2-7 | TRBV28 | . | . | TGTGCCAGCAGTTTATTATCGAGCACCTACGAGCAGTACTTC | CASSLLSSTYEQYF
TRBJ2-7 | TRBV2 | . | . | TGTGCCAGCGAGACAGATTCCTACGAGCAGTACTTC | CASETDSYEQYF
TRBJ1-4 | TRBV29-1 | TRBD1 | few | TGCAGCGTCGACAGGGTAGGAGAGAAACTGTTTTTT | CSVDRVGEKLFF
TRBJ1-2 | TRBV5-1 | . | few | TGCGCCAGCAGCTTCACAGGGTCTGATGGCTACACCTTC | CASSFTGSDGYTF
TRBJ1-1 | TRBV20-1 | TRBD1 | . | TGCAGTGCTCGGACAGGGGGCTACACTGAAGCTTTCTTT | CSARTGGYTEAFF
TRBJ2-7 | TRBV6-6 | . | . | TGTGCCAGTAGTTACGGGCACGGCGAGCAGTACTTC | CASSYGHGEQYF
TRBJ2-3 | TRBV28 | . | . | TGTGCCAGCAGCTATGGCACAAGGGGAGATACGCAGTATTTT | CASSYGTRGDTQYF
TRBJ1-6 | TRBV13 | . | few | TGTGCCAGCAGCTCAGGGGAGGGCGGACCCCTCCACTTT | CASSSGEGGPLHF
TRBJ1-2 | TRBV9 | TRBD1 | . | TGTGCCAGCAGCGACCGGGACAGCCGGGTTGGGGGGGATGGCTGCACCTTC | CASSDRDSRVGGDGCTF
TRBJ2-1 | TRBV27 | . | . | TGTGCCAGTTCATCTCCGGCCGAGCAGTTCTTC | CASSSPAEQFF
TRBJ2-1 | TRBV7-2 | TRBD2 | . | TGTGCCAGCAGCTTATTAGTAGCGGGGGGCGGGATCAATGAGCAGTTCTTC | CASSLLVAGGGINEQFF
TRBJ2-7 | TRBV29-1 | TRBD1 | many | TGCAGCGTTCGGACAGGGGGCGACGAGCAGTACTTC | CSVRTGGDEQYF